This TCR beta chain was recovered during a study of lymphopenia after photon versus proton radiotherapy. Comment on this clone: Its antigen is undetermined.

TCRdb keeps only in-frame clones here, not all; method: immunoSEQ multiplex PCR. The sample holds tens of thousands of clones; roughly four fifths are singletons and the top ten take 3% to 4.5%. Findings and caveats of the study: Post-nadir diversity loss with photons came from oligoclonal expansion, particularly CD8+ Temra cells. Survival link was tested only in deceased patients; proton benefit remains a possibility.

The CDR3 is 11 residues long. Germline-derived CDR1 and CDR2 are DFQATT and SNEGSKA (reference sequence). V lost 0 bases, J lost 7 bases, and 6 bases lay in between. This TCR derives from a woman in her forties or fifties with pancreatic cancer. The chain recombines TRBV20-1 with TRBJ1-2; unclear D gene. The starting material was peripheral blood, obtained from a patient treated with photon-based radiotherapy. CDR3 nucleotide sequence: TGCAGTGCTAGAGATCGGCCTGGCTACACCTTC. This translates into CSARDRPGYTF.